These T cell receptor beta chains were read from a single sample in a study of T cell responses to AZD1222 COVID-19 vaccine. Sequencing used immunoSEQ multiplex PCR; TCRdb keeps in-frame clones, though not all of them. The sample consists of roughly 70,000 clones, around nine tenths of them appearing once. This material consisted of peripheral blood, taken 28 days after the second AZD1222 dose. The receptors were sampled from an adult who received the AZD1222 COVID-19 vaccine. The CDR3 runs from the conserved cysteine through the conserved F or W. A D gene is named only where the DNA matches it firmly. Clone size, where shown, is once, few, many, or a class for clones that have expanded.

.	TRBV19	.	TRBJ1-2	15	CASSPLKGNFYGYTF	TGTGCCAGTAGCCCGTTGAAGGGCAACTTTTATGGCTACACCTTC
TRBD2	TRBV6-5	.	TRBJ2-2	14	CASREGGVTGELFF	TGTGCCAGCAGGGAGGGAGGGGTCACCGGGGAGCTGTTTTTT
.	TRBV29-1	few	TRBJ1-3	13	CSVLWGSGNTIYF	TGCAGCGTTTTGTGGGGAAGTGGAAACACCATATATTTT
.	TRBV13	once	TRBJ2-1	13	CASSLLGANEQFF	TGTGCCAGCAGCTTACTAGGAGCCAATGAGCAGTTCTTC
.	TRBV19	.	TRBJ2-5	14	CASSSADYQETQYF	TGTGCCAGTAGTTCCGCGGACTACCAAGAGACCCAGTACTTC
.	TRBV11-2	.	TRBJ2-2	14	CASSLNRNTGELFF	TGTGCCAGCAGCTTAAACAGGAACACCGGGGAGCTGTTTTTT
.	TRBV6-5	few	TRBJ1-2	13	CASRRTALYGYTF	TGTGCCAGCAGGAGGACAGCCTTGTATGGCTACACCTTC
.	TRBV5-5	.	TRBJ1-4	15	CASSSRTVNNEKLFF	TGTGCCAGCAGTTCCCGGACGGTGAATAATGAAAAACTGTTTTTT
.	TRBV4-1	.	TRBJ2-2	15	CASSQAGMVPGELFF	TGCGCCAGCAGCCAAGCCGGGATGGTTCCCGGGGAGCTGTTTTTT
.	TRBV5-1	.	TRBJ2-5	12	CASSQAQETQYF	TGCGCCAGCAGCCAAGCGCAAGAGACCCAGTACTTC
TRBD2	TRBV19	.	TRBJ2-7	15	CASSTRGLAGGKQYF	TGTGCCAGTAGTACCCGGGGACTAGCGGGAGGGAAGCAGTACTTC
.	TRBV19	.	TRBJ1-5	13	CASNQRNNQPQHF	TGTGCCAGTAATCAAAGGAACAATCAGCCCCAGCATTTT
.	TRBV2	once	TRBJ1-2	13	CASSTSSGGGYTF	TGTGCCAGCAGCACTAGTTCAGGCGGTGGCTACACCTTC